The next 5 T cell receptor beta chains were all read from a single sample in a study of monozygotic twins with inflammatory bowel disease (dated by TCRdb to between 2019 and 2020). Library preparation used 5' RACE. TCRdb shows the sequencer as Illumina HiSeq 2500. The reads went through TCRdb reprocessing, and each CDR3 protein sequence gets one entry with no DNA. The table for this sample lists about 350,000 distinct CDR3 sequences. Together, the top ten hold over 2% of the sample. The specimen sequenced was blood. The receptor source for this set is a human donor with ulcerative colitis or Crohn's disease, or a healthy co-twin of an affected twin (not recorded which).

The chain combines TRBV28 with TRBJ1-2; the TRBD1 assignment by TCRdb is unverifiable without DNA. Germline V gene data show CDR1 as MDHEN and CDR2 as SYDVKM. The CDR3 sequence is 15 residues long. CDR3 in amino acids: CASSFPARRATGYTF.

J is TRBJ1-5 and V is TRBV15. CDR3 length equals 12 residues. Germline CDR1 is LNHNV and CDR2 is YYDKDF (reference sequence). The CDR3 here is CATSRDHQPQHF.

The genes are TRBV24-1 and TRBJ2-7; there is no DNA to check the TCRdb D call of TRBD1. CDR3 length equals 14 residues. The V gene's germline CDR1 is KGHDR and CDR2 SFDVKD. The CDR3 loop reads CATSSDRGRNEQYF.

The chain uses TRBV7-9 and TRBJ2-5; TCRdb indicates TRBD1, and absent DNA this call remains unverified. The CDR3 spans 17 residues. Germline CDR1 SEHNR, CDR2 FQNEAQ (reference sequence). This CDR3 is CASSPGWSPDYQETQYF.

The V call is TRBV5-5, the J call TRBJ1-4. The CDR3 is made up of 14 amino acids. From germline, CDR1 is SGHKS and CDR2 YYEKEE (reference sequence). CDR3: CASSLWQSNEKLFF. Together with reference TRBV5-5 and TRBJ1-4, the CDR3 gives the full variable domain: DAGVTQSPTHLIKTRGQQVTLRCSPISGHKSVSWYQQVLGQGPQFIFQYYEKEERGRGNFPDRFSARQFPNYSSELNVNALLLGDSALYLCASSLWQSNEKLFFGSGTQLSVL.